This TCR beta chain came from a study of spatial heterogeneity in lung cancer. Study-wide context: Alpha-chain sequences were consistently detected less often than beta-chain sequences. Study conclusions and caveats: In tumors, expanded intratumoral alpha and beta TCR counts tracked mutation counts. Expanded TCRs classified as ubiquitous or regional were counted, and these counts tracked ubiquitous and regional nonsynonymous mutations, respectively.

Via MiXCR, TCRdb re-called the 5' RACE reads, giving one row per CDR3 protein. The table lists around 5,200 distinct CDR3 sequences, roughly 16% of them singletons, with roughly a tenth in the top ten. This clonotype qualifies as medium-sized (0.01 to 0.1%). Its antigen is currently unknown. The CDR3 loop spans 13 amino acids. Germline V CDR1 and CDR2: SGHRS, YFSETQ. The V and J ends lost 2 bases and 6 bases, in that order; junction bases with no gene match: 1. Time point given: sample taken at primary tumor resection. The receptor comes from a male donor with early-stage non-small cell lung cancer. The sequences come from lung tumor tissue, collected at surgery. The V and J genes are TRBV5-1 and TRBJ2-2; TRBD1 aligns across 7 bases. The CDR3 DNA follows: TGCGCCAGCAGCTTCGGACAGGCCGGGGAGCTGTTTTTT. Its protein is CASSFGQAGELFF.